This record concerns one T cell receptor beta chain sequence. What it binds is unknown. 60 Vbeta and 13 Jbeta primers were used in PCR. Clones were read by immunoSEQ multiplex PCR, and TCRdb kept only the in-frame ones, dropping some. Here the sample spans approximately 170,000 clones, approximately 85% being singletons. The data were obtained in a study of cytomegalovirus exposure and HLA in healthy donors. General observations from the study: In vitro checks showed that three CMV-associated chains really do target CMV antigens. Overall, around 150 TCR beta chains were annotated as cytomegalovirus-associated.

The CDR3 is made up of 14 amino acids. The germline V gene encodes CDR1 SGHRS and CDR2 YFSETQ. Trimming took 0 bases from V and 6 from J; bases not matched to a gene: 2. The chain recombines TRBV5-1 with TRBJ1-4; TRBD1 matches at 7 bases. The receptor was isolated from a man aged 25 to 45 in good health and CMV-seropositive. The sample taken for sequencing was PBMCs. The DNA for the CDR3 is TGCGCCAGCAGCTTGGTAGGGGGCGATGAAAAACTGTTTTTT. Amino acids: CASSLVGGDEKLFF.